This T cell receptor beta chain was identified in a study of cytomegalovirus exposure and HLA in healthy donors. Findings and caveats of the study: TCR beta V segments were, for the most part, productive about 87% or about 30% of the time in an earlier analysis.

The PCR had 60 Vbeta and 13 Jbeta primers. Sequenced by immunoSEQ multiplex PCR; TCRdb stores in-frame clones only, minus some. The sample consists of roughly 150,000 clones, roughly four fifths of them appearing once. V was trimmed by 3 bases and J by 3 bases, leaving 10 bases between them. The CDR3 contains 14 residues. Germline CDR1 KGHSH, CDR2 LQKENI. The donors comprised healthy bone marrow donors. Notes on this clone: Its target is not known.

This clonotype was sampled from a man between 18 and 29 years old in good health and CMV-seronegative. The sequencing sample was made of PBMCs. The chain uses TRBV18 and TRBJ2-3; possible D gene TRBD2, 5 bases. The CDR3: CASSPSSGTDTQYF. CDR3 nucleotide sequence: TGTGCCAGCTCACCTAGCTCGGGAACAGATACGCAGTATTTT.